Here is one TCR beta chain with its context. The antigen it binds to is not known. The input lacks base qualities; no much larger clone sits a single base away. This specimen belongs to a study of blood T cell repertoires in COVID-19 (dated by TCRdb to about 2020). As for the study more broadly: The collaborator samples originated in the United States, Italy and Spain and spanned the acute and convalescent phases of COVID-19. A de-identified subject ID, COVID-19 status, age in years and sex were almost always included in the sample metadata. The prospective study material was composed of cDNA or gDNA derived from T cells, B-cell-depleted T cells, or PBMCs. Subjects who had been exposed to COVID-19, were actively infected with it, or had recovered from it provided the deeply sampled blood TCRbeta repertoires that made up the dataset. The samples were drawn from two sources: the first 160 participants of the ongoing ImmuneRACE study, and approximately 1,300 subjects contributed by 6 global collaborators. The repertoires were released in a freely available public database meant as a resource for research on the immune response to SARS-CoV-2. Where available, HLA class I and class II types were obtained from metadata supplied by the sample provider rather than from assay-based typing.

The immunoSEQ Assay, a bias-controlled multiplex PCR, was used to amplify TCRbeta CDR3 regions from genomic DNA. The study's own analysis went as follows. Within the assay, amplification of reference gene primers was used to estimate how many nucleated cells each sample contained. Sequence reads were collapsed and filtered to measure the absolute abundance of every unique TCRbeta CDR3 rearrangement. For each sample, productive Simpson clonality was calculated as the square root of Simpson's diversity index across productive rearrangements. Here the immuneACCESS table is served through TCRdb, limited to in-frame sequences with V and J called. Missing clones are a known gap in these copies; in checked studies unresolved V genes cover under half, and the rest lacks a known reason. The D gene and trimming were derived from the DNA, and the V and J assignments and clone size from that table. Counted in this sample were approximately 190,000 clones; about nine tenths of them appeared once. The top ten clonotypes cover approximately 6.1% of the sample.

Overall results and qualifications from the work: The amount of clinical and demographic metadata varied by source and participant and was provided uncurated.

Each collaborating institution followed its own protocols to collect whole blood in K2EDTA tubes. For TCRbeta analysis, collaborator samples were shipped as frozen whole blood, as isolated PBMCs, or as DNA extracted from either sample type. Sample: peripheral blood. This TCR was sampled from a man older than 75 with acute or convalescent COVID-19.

The CDR3 corresponds to CASSYRTVSSYNEQFF. The DNA is as follows: TGTGCCAGCAGTTACCGGACAGTGAGCTCCTACAATGAGCAGTTCTTC. The V and J segments used are TRBV6-5 and TRBJ2-1; TRBD1 might be the D gene, on 6 matching bases. V drops 2 bases and J drops 0 bases, leaving 11 bases in between. Reading from cysteine to phenylalanine, the CDR3 counts 16 amino acids. Only CDR3 DNA remains: 48 bases, in frame from the first base. The germline V gene specifies MNHEY as CDR1 and SVGAGI as CDR2.